Shown below are 26 T cell receptor beta chains from a single sample sequenced in a study of T cell responses to AZD1222 COVID-19 vaccine. Assay: immunoSEQ multiplex PCR; the TCRdb copy retains only in-frame clones and omits some. This table lists over 140,000 clones. Sequenced input: peripheral blood. The origin of the receptors is an adult in good health.

The chain recombines TRBV11-2 with TRBJ1-2, with unresolved D. This CDR3 has 15 residues. Germline CDR1 is SGHAT and CDR2 is FQNNGV. Trimming shortened V by 5 bases and J by 2 bases, and 15 bases separated the two germline ends. CDR3 nucleotides: TGTGCCAGCAGCCCTTGGGAAGGAGGGAACTATGGCTACACCTTC. It codes for CASSPWEGGNYGYTF. The entire variable domain, with the rest obtained from reference TRBV11-2 and TRBJ1-2, is as follows: EAGVAQSPRYKIIEKRQSVAFWCNPISGHATLYWYQQILGQGPKLLIQFQNNGVVDDSQLPKDRFSAERLKGVDSTLKIQPAKLEDSAVYLCASSPWEGGNYGYTFGSGTRLTVV.

The V call is TRBV2, the J call TRBJ1-1, with D possibly matching TRBD1 (5 bases). The CDR3 is 13 amino acids. The ends were cut back, 5 bases at V and 0 bases at J, with 7 bases in the middle. Germline CDR1 SNHLY, CDR2 FYNNEI. The CDR3: CASSRQMNTEAFF. The CDR3 coding sequence is TGTGCCAGCAGTAGACAGATGAACACTGAAGCTTTCTTT.

The chain has TRBV19 and TRBJ1-1, with TRBD1 matching 7 bases. V gave up 4 bases and J gave up 6 bases; unmatched junction bases: 2. In germline, CDR1 is LNHDA, CDR2 SQIVND (reference sequence). The CDR3 has 12 residues. CDR3 DNA sequence: TGTGCCAGTAGTACCGGGACAGCTGAAGCTTTCTTT. It is translated as CASSTGTAEAFF. Filled out from reference TRBV19 and TRBJ1-1, the complete variable domain reads DGGITQSPKYLFRKEGQNVTLSCEQNLNHDAMYWYRQDPGQGLRLIYYSQIVNDFQKGDIAEGYSVSREKKESFPLTVTSAQKNPTAFYLCASSTGTAEAFFGQGTRLTVV.

The gene calls are TRBV25-1 and TRBJ1-2, with 8 bases identical to TRBD1. Germline CDR1 and CDR2: MGHDK and SYGVNS. The CDR3 loop spans 15 amino acids. After removal of 4 bases from V and 2 bases from J, the junction contained 6 bases not matched to a gene. Here the CDR3 DNA reads TGTGCCAGCAGTGCCCCCGGACAGGGCAACTATGGCTACACCTTC. This translates into CASSAPGQGNYGYTF.

V usage is TRBV21-1 and J usage is TRBJ1-4. TRBV21-1 is annotated as a pseudogene. This CDR3 spans 17 amino acids. The CDR3 DNA follows: TGTGCCAGCAGATCGTGGATATACAAGGTGCATAATGAAAAACTGTTTTTT. Protein: CASRSWIYKVHNEKLFF.

The chain combines TRBV29-1 with TRBJ1-1; no clear D gene. The germline V gene encodes CDR1 SQVTM and CDR2 ANQGSEA. The CDR3 covers 12 residues. V lost 6 bases and J lost 9, with 17 bases in between. CDR3 nucleotide sequence: TGCAGCGTCTTCGGAGGCAGCCAAAAAGCTTTCTTT. This sequence encodes CSVFGGSQKAFF.

The chain has TRBV19 and TRBJ2-4; unclear D gene. Germline V gene sequence: CDR1 LNHDA, CDR2 SQIVND (reference sequence). CDR3 length equals 15 residues. Trimming cost V 6 bases and J 0 bases, with 12 bases left between them. The CDR3 DNA reads TGTGCCAGTAGCTCCCGGACGGCAGCCAAAAACATTCAGTACTTC. It is translated as CASSSRTAAKNIQYF.

This chain uses TRBV5-1 with TRBJ2-7; 10 nucleotides match TRBD1. J gave up 4 bases and V 4 bases, and 14 bases lay outside the gene matches. Germline V gene data show CDR1 as SGHRS and CDR2 as YFSETQ. CDR3 length equals 17 residues. The CDR3 bases are TGCGCCAGCAGCAACAGGACAGGGGGTCCTTTTGCGTACGAGCAGTACTTC. It yields the protein CASSNRTGGPFAYEQYF.

The V and J genes are TRBV18 and TRBJ1-6; 7 positions match TRBD1. CDR1 KGHSH and CDR2 LQKENI come from the germline V gene. V dropped 3 bases and J dropped 5; count of bases not matched to a gene: 7. This CDR3 region has 16 residues. The CDR3 nucleotides read TGTGCCAGCTCACCCTTCACAGGGGCGAATAATTCACCCCTCCACTTT. Protein product: CASSPFTGANNSPLHF.

This chain joins TRBV4-2 and TRBJ1-5, with TRBD1 as a possible D gene (5 bases). Trimming took 4 bases from V and 5 from J, leaving 12 bases between them. Looked up from germline, CDR1 is LGHNA and CDR2 is YNFKEQ. This CDR3 contains 14 residues. CDR3: CASSRDLRDQPQHF. The CDR3 nucleotides are TGTGCCAGCAGCCGGGACTTGAGGGATCAGCCCCAGCATTTT.

CDR3 amino acids: CASSLGLRSSYNEQFF. The CDR3 nucleotides read TGTGCCAGCAGCTTGGGACTCAGGAGCTCCTACAATGAGCAGTTCTTC. V gene TRBV5-4 combines with J gene TRBJ2-1; D gene uncertain. V lost 0 bases and J 0 bases, leaving 10 bases between the germline ends. There are 16 residues in the CDR3. CDR1 is SGHNT and CDR2 is YYREEE in the germline V gene (reference sequence).

CDR3 nucleotides: TGCGCCAGCAGCCAAAACATAGACTATGAAGCTTTCTTT. It translates to CASSQNIDYEAFF. The chain has TRBV4-1 and TRBJ1-1; D gene unclear. V lost 2 bases and J 7 bases, leaving 11 bases between the germline ends. There are 13 residues in the CDR3. Germline V gene data show CDR1 as MGHRA and CDR2 as YSYEKL.

This rearrangement joins TRBV4-3 to TRBJ1-2, with a possible D match to TRBD1 (6 bases). The germline CDR1 and CDR2 sequences are LGHNA and YSLEER. The V end lost 0 bases, the J end lost 7 bases, and 15 bases lay between the germline ends. The length of the CDR3 is 15 residues. The CDR3 here is CASSQDRMGARGYTF. The DNA of the CDR3 is TGCGCCAGCAGCCAAGATCGGATGGGGGCGCGTGGCTACACCTTC.

The gene calls are TRBV15 and TRBJ2-5; perhaps TRBD1 as D (6 bases). Trimming stripped 5 bases from V and 2 bases from J, with 12 bases between. This CDR3 is built from 14 residues. Germline V gives CDR1 LNHNV, CDR2 YYDKDF (reference sequence). The CDR3 DNA is TGTGCCACCAGCCCCGGACAGATACAAGAGACCCAGTACTTC. The encoded protein is CATSPGQIQETQYF.

This chain joins TRBV7-2 and TRBJ2-5; 12 bases are shared with TRBD2. The CDR3 has 16 amino acids. Germline trimming cut 5 bases from V and 4 bases from J; bases unmatched to any gene: 8. Germline V gene data show CDR1 as SGHTA and CDR2 as FQGNSA. This CDR3 reads CASSSPGLAGLETQYF. CDR3 DNA: TGTGCCAGCAGCAGCCCGGGACTAGCGGGCTTAGAGACCCAGTACTTC.

V usage is TRBV5-5 and J usage is TRBJ1-5; possible D gene TRBD1, 6 bases. The CDR3 is 13 amino acids. With 4 bases removed from V and 4 bases from J, the gap between germline ends came to 9 bases. Germline loops: CDR1 SGHKS, CDR2 YYEKEE (reference sequence). CDR3 amino acids: CASSPGQNQPQHF. The CDR3 DNA reads TGTGCCAGCAGCCCTGGACAGAATCAGCCCCAGCATTTT. The variable domain in full, with the rest retrieved from reference TRBV5-5 and TRBJ1-5, is DAGVTQSPTHLIKTRGQQVTLRCSPISGHKSVSWYQQVLGQGPQFIFQYYEKEERGRGNFPDRFSARQFPNYSSELNVNALLLGDSALYLCASSPGQNQPQHFGDGTRLSIL.

The chain combines TRBV6-6 with TRBJ1-5; the D is unclear. The CDR3 extends over 14 amino acids. Germline-derived CDR1 and CDR2 are MNHNY and SVGAGI (reference sequence). With 6 bases removed from V and 2 bases from J, the gap between germline ends came to 11 bases. The CDR3 nucleotides are TGTGCCAGCAGCCTCGACACGGGCAATCAGCCCCAGCATTTT. As protein: CASSLDTGNQPQHF.

V gene TRBV19 combines with J gene TRBJ1-2; TRBD1 matches at 7 bases. In germline, CDR1 is LNHDA, CDR2 SQIVND (reference sequence). The CDR3 spans 13 residues. V lost 4 bases to trimming and J lost 3 bases; unmatched junction nucleotides: 2. CDR3 nucleotide sequence: TGTGCCAGTAGTACGGGACAGCACTATGGCTACACCTTC. Its translation: CASSTGQHYGYTF.

This chain joins TRBV6-5 and TRBJ1-1, with 8 positions matching TRBD1. CDR1 and CDR2 (germline): MNHEY, SVGAGI. CDR3 length: 14 residues. V was clipped by 6 bases and J by 1 base; unmatched bases: 4. CDR3 loop: CASRYDRGNTEAFF. The CDR3 coding sequence is TGTGCCAGCAGATATGACAGGGGGAACACTGAAGCTTTCTTT.

Worth noting for this clone: One end of the junction does not line up with germline, which may come from a read error. Other DNA sequences in this specimen translate into the identical CDR3. The rearrangement links TRBV28 to TRBJ2-7; 7 nucleotides align to TRBD2. Germline CDR1 is MDHEN and CDR2 is SYDVKM. This CDR3 is 10 amino acids long. CDR3 DNA: TGCGCCAGCACCGGGAGGGAGCAGTACTTC. This codes for CASTGREQYF. Based on the CDR3 plus reference TRBV28 and TRBJ2-7, the full variable domain is DVKVTQSSRYLVKRTGEKVFLECVQDMDHENMFWYRQDPGLGLRLIYFSYDVKMKEKGDIPEGYSVSREKKERFSLILESASTNQTSMYLCASTGREQYFGPGTRLTVT.

The rearrangement links TRBV28 to TRBJ2-7; no clear D. From germline, CDR1 is MDHEN and CDR2 SYDVKM. This CDR3 spans 12 amino acids. V was clipped by 4 bases and J by 3 bases, with 7 bases between them. CDR3: CASSSTLYEQYF. In DNA, the CDR3 is TGTGCCAGCAGTTCGACGCTCTACGAGCAGTACTTC. The variable domain in full, completed from reference TRBV28 and TRBJ2-7, reads DVKVTQSSRYLVKRTGEKVFLECVQDMDHENMFWYRQDPGLGLRLIYFSYDVKMKEKGDIPEGYSVSREKKERFSLILESASTNQTSMYLCASSSTLYEQYFGPGTRLTVT.

V and J are TRBV6-5 and TRBJ1-2, with no clear D. The germline V gene has CDR1 MNHEY and CDR2 SVGAGI. V lost 7 bases and J 8 bases, leaving 14 bases between the germline ends. The CDR3 extends over 12 amino acids. CDR3 region: CASTAFPGGYTF. The CDR3 DNA is TGTGCCAGCACGGCCTTCCCGGGGGGCTACACCTTC.

The genes are TRBV4-1 and TRBJ2-1; no clear D gene. Trimming removed 3 bases at V and 0 bases at J, with 9 bases between. Per germline, CDR1 MGHRA and CDR2 YSYEKL. The CDR3 runs 15 residues. The DNA for the CDR3 is TGCGCCAGCAGCCATAGGCGGAGCTCCTACAATGAGCAGTTCTTC. Its protein product is CASSHRRSSYNEQFF.

The CDR3 DNA sequence: TGTGCCAGCAGCCTCAGGACAGGGGGCGCGAAAGATACGCAGTATTTT. It codes for CASSLRTGGAKDTQYF. The rearrangement links TRBV7-6 to TRBJ2-3; TRBD1 matches 11 bases. Germline trimming cut 5 bases from V and 5 bases from J; bases unmatched to any gene: 9. The CDR3 extends over 16 amino acids. Germline CDR1 reads SGHVS; CDR2 reads FNYEAQ.

The V call is TRBV4-2, the J call TRBJ1-4; weak D call: TRBD1 (5 bases). CDR1 is LGHNA, CDR2 YNFKEQ, per germline. The ends were cut back, 0 bases at V and 3 bases at J, with 8 bases in the middle. This CDR3 is 15 amino acids long. CDR3 sequence: CASSQETEANEKLFF. The CDR3 DNA sequence: TGTGCCAGCAGCCAAGAGACAGAGGCTAATGAAAAACTGTTTTTT.

The rearrangement joins TRBV12-3 or TRBV12-4 to TRBJ1-1; TRBD1 might be the D (5 bases). V dropped 6 bases and J dropped 11 bases, with 16 bases sitting between them. The CDR3 consists of 12 residues. CDR3 region: CASSPVDSRAFF. The CDR3 region has the DNA TGTGCCAGCAGCCCCGTTGACAGCCGGGCTTTCTTT.